This TCR beta chain was captured by sequencing in a study of CD8 T cells in ankylosing spondylitis. Study outcomes and limitations: Both synovial fluid and blood in reactive arthritis had previously been reported to carry some motif variants. Reportedly, disease-linked clones are significantly enriched in ankylosing spondylitis patients' matched synovial fluid. Ankylosing spondylitis blood seemed to carry a telltale TCR beta motif made of several highly homologous variants.

Turning to this clonotype: Its antigen is currently unknown.

Using quantitative 5'-RACE with molecular barcodes, the authors made TCR beta libraries. MiXCR, run by TCRdb on the 5' RACE reads, gives a single entry per CDR3 protein. The sample yields 100,000 or so distinct CDR3 sequences, about 8.1% seen once. Sequenced sample: blood, either unsorted or a sorted T cell fraction (not recorded which). This sequence originates from a male donor with ankylosing spondylitis.

This CDR3 is CASTLYPRDSREAFF. The CDR3 nucleotides are TGTGCCAGCACTCTTTACCCCCGGGACAGCCGTGAAGCTTTCTTT. The V gene is TRBV12-3 or TRBV12-4, the J gene TRBJ1-1; 7 bases map to TRBD1. The CDR3 runs to 15 residues. Trimming cost V 7 bases and J 7 bases; bases outside gene matches: 15.